The entry below gives a single T cell receptor beta chain sequence along with its context. What it binds is not known. This specimen belongs to a study of T cells in Graves' hyperthyroidism and ophthalmopathy. The study's findings and limits: Peripheral blood also featured most of the thyroid clonotypes expanded above 0.001. Ophthalmopathy, which appeared later, was predicted by the model a median about 5.9 months before onset.

The CDR3 runs to 11 residues. The germline gives CDR1 MDHEN, CDR2 SYDVKM. The V and J ends lost 5 bases and 4 bases respectively, with 5 bases between them. Template material for amplifying TCR beta CDR3 regions consisted of RNA transcripts. The study used the HTBI primer set for a first-round RT-PCR of the TCR CDR3. TCRdb reprocessed the multiplex PCR reads with MiXCR, giving one entry per CDR3 protein. The sample has under 550,000 distinct CDR3 sequences; 20% are singletons. The study left out patients who had uncontrolled infection, other autoimmune disease, pregnancy or lactation. The TCR was taken from a man in his forties or fifties with Graves' ophthalmopathy. This chain uses TRBV28 with TRBJ1-2; D is uncertain. The sample was blood. The CDR3 loop is CASSGIYGYTF. CDR3 DNA sequence: TGTGCCAGCAGTGGGATCTATGGCTACACCTTC.